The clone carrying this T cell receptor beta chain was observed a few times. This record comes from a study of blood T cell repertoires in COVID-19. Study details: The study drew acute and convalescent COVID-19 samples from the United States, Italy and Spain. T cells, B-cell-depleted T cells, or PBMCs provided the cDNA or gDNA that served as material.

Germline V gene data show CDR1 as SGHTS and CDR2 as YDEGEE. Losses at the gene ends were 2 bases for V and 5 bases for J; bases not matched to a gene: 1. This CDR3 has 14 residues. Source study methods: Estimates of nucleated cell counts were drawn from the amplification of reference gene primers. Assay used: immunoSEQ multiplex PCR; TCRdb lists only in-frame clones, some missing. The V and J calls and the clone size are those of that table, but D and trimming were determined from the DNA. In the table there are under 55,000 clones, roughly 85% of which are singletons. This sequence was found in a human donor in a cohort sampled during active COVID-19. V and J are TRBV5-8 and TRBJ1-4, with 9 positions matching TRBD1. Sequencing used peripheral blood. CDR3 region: CASSFGTGNEKLFF. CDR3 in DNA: TGTGCCAGCAGCTTCGGGACAGGGAATGAAAAACTGTTTTTT.